Listed below are T cell receptor beta chains from one sample, sequenced in a study of Ad26.COV2.S vaccination and SARS-CoV-2 variants. Profiled with immunoSEQ multiplex PCR; TCRdb holds only in-frame clones, not every one. The data hold tens of thousands of clones, with roughly 80% observed a single time. Sample: peripheral blood, taken after recovery from COVID-19. Every receptor here comes from a human donor who had recovered from COVID-19. CDR3s include the opening cysteine and the closing phenylalanine or tryptophan. The order of the fields is D gene, J gene, CDR3 length, V gene, clone size, CDR3 protein, CDR3 DNA. A D gene is named only where the DNA matches it firmly. A clone size is listed for some rows: how often the clone was seen (once, few, many), or a class if it is expanded.

D: -
J: TRBJ2-2
length: 13
V: TRBV24-1
size: -
CDR3: CATMGPSTGELFF
DNA: TGTGCCACCATGGGACCGTCCACCGGGGAGCTGTTTTTT

D: -
J: TRBJ2-3
length: 14
V: TRBV11-2
size: -
CDR3: CASSSAAGLDTQYF
DNA: TGTGCCAGCAGCTCAGCGGCAGGGTTAGATACGCAGTATTTT

D: TRBD2
J: TRBJ2-2
length: 16
V: TRBV7-7
size: -
CDR3: CASSLGAGVNTGELFF
DNA: TGTGCCAGCAGCTTAGGAGCGGGGGTTAACACCGGGGAGCTGTTTTTT

D: TRBD1
J: TRBJ1-2
length: 15
V: TRBV3-1/TRBV3-2
size: -
CDR3: CASSQAPRRDSGYTF
DNA: TGTGCCAGCAGCCAAGCCCCCCGAAGGGACAGCGGCTACACCTTC

D: -
J: TRBJ1-3
length: 14
V: TRBV5-1
size: -
CDR3: CASSPAVEGNTIYF
DNA: TGCGCCAGCAGCCCGGCGGTGGAAGGAAACACCATATATTTT

D: -
J: TRBJ1-2
length: 12
V: TRBV11-2
size: -
CDR3: CASSRANYGYTF
DNA: TGTGCCAGCAGTAGGGCTAACTATGGCTACACCTTC

D: -
J: TRBJ1-4
length: 15
V: TRBV5-8
size: -
CDR3: CASSLGAQGKEKLFF
DNA: TGTGCCAGCAGCTTGGGGGCCCAAGGGAAGGAAAAACTGTTTTTT

D: TRBD2
J: TRBJ2-1
length: 15
V: TRBV7-2
size: -
CDR3: CASSLRREFNNEQFF
DNA: TGTGCCAGCAGCTTAAGGCGGGAGTTCAACAATGAGCAGTTCTTC

D: -
J: TRBJ1-2
length: 16
V: TRBV4-1
size: few
CDR3: CASSQEGTLGNYGYTF
DNA: TGCGCCAGCAGCCAAGAGGGCACTCTTGGTAACTATGGCTACACCTTC

D: -
J: TRBJ1-2
length: 14
V: TRBV25-1
size: -
CDR3: CASSESVTAYGYTF
DNA: TGTGCCAGCAGTGAATCAGTGACAGCCTATGGCTACACCTTC

D: -
J: TRBJ1-1
length: 13
V: TRBV18
size: -
CDR3: CASSTTLNTEAFF
DNA: TGTGCCAGCTCGACGACTCTGAACACTGAAGCTTTCTTT

D: -
J: TRBJ2-5
length: 15
V: TRBV5-1
size: -
CDR3: CASSLGGTTKETQYF
DNA: TGCGCCAGCAGCCTGGGGGGGACAACGAAGGAGACCCAGTACTTC

D: -
J: TRBJ1-1
length: 13
V: TRBV7-9
size: -
CDR3: CASKSGGATEAFF
DNA: TGTGCCAGCAAGTCCGGGGGGGCCACTGAAGCTTTCTTT

D: TRBD1
J: TRBJ1-1
length: 16
V: TRBV14
size: -
CDR3: CASSQAHGQGGIEAFF
DNA: TGTGCCAGCAGCCAGGCCCACGGACAGGGGGGGATTGAAGCTTTCTTT

D: TRBD1
J: TRBJ1-1
length: 11
V: TRBV18
size: -
CDR3: CASSPTGPAFF
DNA: TGTGCCAGCTCACCGACAGGGCCAGCTTTCTTT

D: TRBD2
J: TRBJ2-7
length: 14
V: TRBV6-5
size: -
CDR3: CASSRTSGRDEQYF
DNA: TGTGCCAGCAGCCGGACTAGCGGGAGAGACGAGCAGTACTTC

D: -
J: TRBJ1-6
length: 14
V: TRBV7-9
size: few
CDR3: CASSRRDGDSPLHF
DNA: TGTGCCAGCAGCCGCAGGGACGGAGATTCACCCCTCCACTTT

D: -
J: TRBJ1-2
length: 15
V: TRBV5-6
size: -
CDR3: CASSPGAGLNYGYTF
DNA: TGTGCCAGCAGCCCGGGGGCAGGATTAAACTATGGCTACACCTTC

D: TRBD2
J: TRBJ2-7
length: 15
V: TRBV3-1/TRBV3-2
size: -
CDR3: CASTHTGLGDYEQYF
DNA: TGTGCCAGCACCCACACGGGACTAGGGGACTACGAGCAGTACTTC

D: -
J: TRBJ1-5
length: 15
V: TRBV5-6
size: -
CDR3: CASSLTEKFDQPQHF
DNA: TGTGCCAGCAGCTTGACAGAGAAGTTTGATCAGCCCCAGCATTTT

D: -
J: TRBJ1-2
length: 13
V: TRBV12-5
size: -
CDR3: CASGYAGGYGYTF
DNA: TGTGCTAGTGGTTACGCGGGGGGTTATGGCTACACCTTC

D: TRBD2
J: TRBJ2-7
length: 19
V: TRBV30
size: -
CDR3: CAWSVPRLAGGRTPYEQYF
DNA: TGTGCCTGGAGTGTACCGAGACTAGCGGGAGGACGAACCCCCTACGAGCAGTACTTC

D: -
J: TRBJ1-6
length: 14
V: TRBV3-1/TRBV3-2
size: few
CDR3: CASSQRDWGTPLHF
DNA: TGTGCCAGCAGCCAACGAGACTGGGGTACACCCCTCCACTTT

D: -
J: TRBJ1-2
length: 12
V: TRBV28
size: once
CDR3: CASSTQAYGYTF
DNA: TGTGCCAGCAGTACCCAGGCCTATGGCTACACCTTC

D: TRBD1
J: TRBJ2-7
length: 16
V: TRBV7-6
size: once
CDR3: CASSLEGQGAYNEQYF
DNA: TGTGCCAGCAGCTTAGAAGGACAGGGGGCCTATAACGAGCAGTACTTC

D: -
J: TRBJ1-1
length: 13
V: TRBV24-1
size: -
CDR3: CATSDPQGTEAFF
DNA: TGTGCCACCAGTGATCCCCAGGGCACTGAAGCTTTCTTT

D: TRBD2
J: TRBJ2-1
length: 16
V: TRBV9
size: few
CDR3: CASSAQPSGGANEQFF
DNA: TGTGCCAGCAGCGCCCAGCCTAGCGGGGGGGCCAACGAGCAGTTCTTC

D: -
J: TRBJ2-3
length: 14
V: TRBV7-2
size: -
CDR3: CASSPGLIADTQYF
DNA: TGTGCCAGCAGCCCCGGACTCATTGCCGATACGCAGTATTTT